This T cell receptor (beta chain) was found in a study of blood T cell repertoires in COVID-19. Turning to the study itself: Spain, Italy and the United States supplied samples that represented acute and convalescent COVID-19. In each case, the material was cDNA or gDNA derived from T cells, B-cell-depleted T cells, or PBMCs.

Authors' analysis steps: Amplifying reference gene primers gave estimates of nucleated cell counts. Profiling relied on immunoSEQ multiplex PCR, and the TCRdb table lists in-frame clones only, not all of them. From that table come the V and J calls and clone size; the DNA was used to work out D and trimming. Among 35,000 to 50,000 clones listed, 75% to 90% were seen once. This TCR was sampled from a man in his fifties or sixties with active or convalescent COVID-19. The sequencing sample was made of peripheral blood.

CDR3 protein: CASSGLRGQSTEAFF. Here the CDR3 DNA reads TGTGCCAGCAGCGGACTCAGGGGGCAGTCGACTGAAGCTTTCTTT. V and J are TRBV9 and TRBJ1-1; the match to TRBD1 covers 8 bases. Trimming removed 3 bases from V and 5 bases from J; junction bases left unmatched: 9. The CDR3 totals 15 residues. Germline V gives CDR1 SGDLS, CDR2 YYNGEE.